This entry features one T cell receptor (beta chain) sequence. This clone was seen only once. Its antigen has not been determined. The sample holds no much larger clone one base away, and base qualities are not on file. The sample belongs to a study of blood T cell repertoires in COVID-19 (dated by TCRdb to 2018 to 2021). About the investigation overall: The collaborator samples originated in the United States, Italy and Spain and spanned the acute and convalescent phases of COVID-19. The prospective study material was composed of cDNA or gDNA derived from T cells, B-cell-depleted T cells, or PBMCs. The samples were drawn from the first 160 participants of the ongoing ImmuneRACE study and from 950 to 1,500 subjects provided by 6 global collaborators. Deeply sampled blood TCRbeta repertoires from subjects exposed to, actively infected with, or recovered from COVID-19 were included in the dataset. Where available, HLA class I and class II types were obtained from metadata supplied by the sample provider rather than from assay-based typing. The sample metadata nearly always contained a de-identified subject ID, COVID-19 status, age in years and sex. The repertoires were released in a freely available public database meant as a resource for research on the immune response to SARS-CoV-2.

V is trimmed back by 4 bases and J by 2 bases, and the junction contains 12 bases that no gene match accounts for. The CDR1 and CDR2 encoded by the germline V gene are SGDLS and YYNGEE. The CDR3 sequence holds 17 residues, the cysteine and phenylalanine included. The DNA shown is the 51-base CDR3, in frame from base 1. Participants in the prospective study were aged 18 to 89 years, lived in under 30 United States geographic areas, and enrolled through a virtual design. To assign participants to cohorts, the prospective study relied on clinical history that participants themselves reported in a screening survey and a study questionnaire. ImmuneRACE Cohort 3 recovered participants were defined by two consecutive negative NP/OP PCR tests, healthcare professional clearance, or symptom resolution. Each participant in the prospective study had whole blood, serum and a nasopharyngeal or oropharyngeal swab collected by mobile phlebotomists. Prospective study participants could optionally give additional blood draws and questionnaires over a roughly two-month period. Before DNA extraction, prospective study blood samples were shipped either frozen or at room temperature.

TCRbeta CDR3 regions were amplified from genomic DNA by means of the immunoSEQ Assay, a bias-controlled multiplex PCR. On the study's bioinformatics: Nucleated cell counts per sample were estimated from amplification of reference gene primers within the assay. To quantify the absolute abundance of each unique TCRbeta CDR3 rearrangement, sequence reads were collapsed and filtered. Productive Simpson clonality was computed per sample as the square root of Simpson's diversity index over productive rearrangements. TCRdb limited this immuneACCESS table to in-frame rearrangements with V and J called. A share of clones is missing; checked studies link under half to unresolved V genes, and the rest is unexplained. That table is the source of V, J and clone size, and D and trimming were worked out from the DNA. The sample contains 300,000 to 450,000 clones, 85% to 90% of them found a single time. Jointly, the top ten make up roughly 1% of the sample.

What the research found in general, with its limitations: The amount of clinical and demographic metadata varied by source and participant and was provided uncurated.

This sequence uses TRBV9 and TRBJ2-3, with 8 bases in between that match TRBD2. The sample consisted of PBMCs or T cells enriched from blood (not recorded which). The TCR originated in a man between 18 and 29 years old who had recovered from COVID-19. The CDR3 region reads CASSWAPAGGFTDTQYF. The DNA sequence follows: TGTGCCAGCAGCTGGGCCCCCGCGGGGGGCTTCACAGATACGCAGTATTTT.